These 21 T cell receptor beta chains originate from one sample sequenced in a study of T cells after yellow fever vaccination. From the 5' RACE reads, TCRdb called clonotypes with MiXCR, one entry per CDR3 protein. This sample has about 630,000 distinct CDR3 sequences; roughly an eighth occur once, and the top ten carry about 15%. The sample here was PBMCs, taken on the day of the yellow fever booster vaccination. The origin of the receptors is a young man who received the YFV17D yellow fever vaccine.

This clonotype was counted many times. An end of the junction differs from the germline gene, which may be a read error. CDR3 sequence: CASSPGLGAYEQYF. For the CDR3, the DNA is TGCGCCAGCAGCCCAGGACTAGGAGCCTACGAGCAGTACTTC. The genes are TRBV18 and TRBJ2-7; 7 bases line up with TRBD2. There are 14 residues in the CDR3. Germline V lookup: CDR1 KGHSH, CDR2 LQKENI. The full variable domain, completed using reference TRBV18 and TRBJ2-7, is NAGVMQNPRHLVRRRGQEARLRCSPMKGHSHVYWYRQLPEEGLKFMVYLQKENIIDESGMPKERFSAEFPKEGPSILRIQQVVRGDSAAYFCASSPGLGAYEQYFGPGTRLTVT.

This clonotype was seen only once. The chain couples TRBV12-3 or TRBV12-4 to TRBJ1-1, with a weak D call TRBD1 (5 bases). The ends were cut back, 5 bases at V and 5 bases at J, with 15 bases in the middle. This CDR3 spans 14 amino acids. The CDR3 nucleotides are TGTGCCAGCAGTACCCGTTTCCGGGGGACTGAAGCTTTCTTT. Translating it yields CASSTRFRGTEAFF.

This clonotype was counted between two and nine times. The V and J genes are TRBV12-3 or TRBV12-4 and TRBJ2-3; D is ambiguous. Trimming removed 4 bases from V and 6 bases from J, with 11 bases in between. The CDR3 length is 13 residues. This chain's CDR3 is CASSSRKQDTQYF. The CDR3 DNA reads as TGTGCCAGCAGTTCAAGGAAGCAGGATACGCAGTATTTT.

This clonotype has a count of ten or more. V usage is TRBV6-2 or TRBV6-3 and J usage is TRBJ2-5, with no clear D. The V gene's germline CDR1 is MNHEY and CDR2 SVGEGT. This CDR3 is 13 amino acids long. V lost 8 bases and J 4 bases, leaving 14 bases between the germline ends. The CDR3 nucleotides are TGTGCCAGCTCGCCGAGCTCTGGAGAGACCCAGTACTTC. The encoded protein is CASSPSSGETQYF.

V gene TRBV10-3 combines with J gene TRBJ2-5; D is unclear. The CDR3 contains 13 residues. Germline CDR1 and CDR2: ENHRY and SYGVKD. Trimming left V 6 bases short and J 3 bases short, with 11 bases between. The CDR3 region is CAIRTQNEETQYF. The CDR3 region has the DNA TGTGCCATCAGGACGCAAAACGAAGAGACCCAGTACTTC.

The CDR3 DNA reads as TGTGCCAGCAGCTTAACAGCGAATACCTACAATGAGCAGTTCTTC. Protein product: CASSLTANTYNEQFF. V is TRBV7-3 and J is TRBJ2-1, with D unclear. Germline CDR1 is SGHTA and CDR2 is FQGTGA. The V gene lost 0 bases and the J gene lost 2 bases, with 8 bases spanning the gap. CDR3 length equals 15 residues.

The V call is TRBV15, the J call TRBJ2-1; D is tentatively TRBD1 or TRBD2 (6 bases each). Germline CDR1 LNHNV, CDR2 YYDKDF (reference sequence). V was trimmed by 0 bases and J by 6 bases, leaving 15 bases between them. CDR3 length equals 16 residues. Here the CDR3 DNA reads TGTGCCACCAGCAGAGATCTGGGGGGCGCGGGCAATGAGCAGTTCTTC. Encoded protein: CATSRDLGGAGNEQFF.

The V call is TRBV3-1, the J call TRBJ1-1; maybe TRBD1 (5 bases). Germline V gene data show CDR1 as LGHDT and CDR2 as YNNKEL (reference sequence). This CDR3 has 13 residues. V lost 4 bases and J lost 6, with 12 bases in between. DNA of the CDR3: TGTGCCAGCAGCCCAACCCGGGGGGCTGAAGCTTTCTTT. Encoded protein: CASSPTRGAEAFF. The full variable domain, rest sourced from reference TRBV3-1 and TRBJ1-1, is DTAVSQTPKYLVTQMGNDKSIKCEQNLGHDTMYWYKQDSKKFLKIMFSYNNKELIINETVPNRFSPKSPDKAHLNLHINSLELGDSAVYFCASSPTRGAEAFFGQGTRLTVV.

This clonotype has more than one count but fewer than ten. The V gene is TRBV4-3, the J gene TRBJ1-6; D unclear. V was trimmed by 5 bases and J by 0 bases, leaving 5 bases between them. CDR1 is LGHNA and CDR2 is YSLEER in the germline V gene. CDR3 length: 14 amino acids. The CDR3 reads CASSRSSYNSPLHF. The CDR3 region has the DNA TGCGCCAGCAGCAGGAGCTCCTATAATTCACCCCTCCACTTT.

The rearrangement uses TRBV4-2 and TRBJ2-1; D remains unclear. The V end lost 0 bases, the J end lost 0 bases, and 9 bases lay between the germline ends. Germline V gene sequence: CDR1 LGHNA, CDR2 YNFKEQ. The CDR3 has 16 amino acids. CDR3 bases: TGTGCCAGCAGCCAAGATCGGGCGACCTCCTACAATGAGCAGTTCTTC. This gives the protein CASSQDRATSYNEQFF.

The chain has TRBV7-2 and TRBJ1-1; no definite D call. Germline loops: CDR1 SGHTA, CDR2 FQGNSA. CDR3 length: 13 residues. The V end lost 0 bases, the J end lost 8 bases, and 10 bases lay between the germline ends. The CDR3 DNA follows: TGTGCCAGCAGCTTAGCTGAGGTAGGGGAAGCTTTCTTT. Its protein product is CASSLAEVGEAFF.

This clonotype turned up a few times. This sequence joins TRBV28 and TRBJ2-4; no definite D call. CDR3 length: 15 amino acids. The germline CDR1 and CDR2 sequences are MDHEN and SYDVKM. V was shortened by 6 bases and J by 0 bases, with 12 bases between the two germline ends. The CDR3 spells CASSTPSLAKNIQYF. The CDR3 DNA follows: TGTGCCAGCAGCACCCCGTCCCTAGCCAAAAACATTCAGTACTTC. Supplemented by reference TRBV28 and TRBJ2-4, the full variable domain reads DVKVTQSSRYLVKRTGEKVFLECVQDMDHENMFWYRQDPGLGLRLIYFSYDVKMKEKGDIPEGYSVSREKKERFSLILESASTNQTSMYLCASSTPSLAKNIQYFGAGTRLSVL.

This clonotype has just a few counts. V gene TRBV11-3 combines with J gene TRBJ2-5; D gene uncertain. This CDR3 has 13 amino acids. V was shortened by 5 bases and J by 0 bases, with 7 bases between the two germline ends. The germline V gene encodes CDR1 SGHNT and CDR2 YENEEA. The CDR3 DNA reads TGTGCCAGCAGCCAAACCCACCAAGAGACCCAGTACTTC. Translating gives CASSQTHQETQYF.

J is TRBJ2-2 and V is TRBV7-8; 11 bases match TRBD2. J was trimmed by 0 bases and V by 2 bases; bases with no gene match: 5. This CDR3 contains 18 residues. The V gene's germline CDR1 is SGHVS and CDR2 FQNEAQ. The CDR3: CASSLWLAGGTNTGELFF. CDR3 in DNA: TGTGCCAGCAGCTTATGGCTAGCGGGAGGTACGAACACCGGGGAGCTGTTTTTT.

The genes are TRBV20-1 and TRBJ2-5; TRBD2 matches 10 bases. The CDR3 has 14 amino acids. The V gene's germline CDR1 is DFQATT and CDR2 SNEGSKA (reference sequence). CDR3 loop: CSAPAGGRWETQYF. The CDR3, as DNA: TGCAGCGCCCCAGCGGGAGGGCGATGGGAGACCCAGTACTTC.

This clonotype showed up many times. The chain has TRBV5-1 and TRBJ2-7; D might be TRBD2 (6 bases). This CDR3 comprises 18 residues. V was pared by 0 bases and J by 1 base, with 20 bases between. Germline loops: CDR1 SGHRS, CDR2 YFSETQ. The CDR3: CASSLGPTSLALSYEQYF. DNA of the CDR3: TGCGCCAGCAGCTTGGGCCCCACTTCCCTAGCGCTTTCCTACGAGCAGTACTTC.

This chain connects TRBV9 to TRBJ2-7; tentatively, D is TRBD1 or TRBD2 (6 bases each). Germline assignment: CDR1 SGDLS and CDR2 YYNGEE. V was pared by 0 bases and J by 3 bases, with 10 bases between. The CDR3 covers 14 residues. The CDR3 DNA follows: TGTGCCAGCAGCGTAGTAGGGGGAGGCTACGAGCAGTACTTC. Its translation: CASSVVGGGYEQYF.

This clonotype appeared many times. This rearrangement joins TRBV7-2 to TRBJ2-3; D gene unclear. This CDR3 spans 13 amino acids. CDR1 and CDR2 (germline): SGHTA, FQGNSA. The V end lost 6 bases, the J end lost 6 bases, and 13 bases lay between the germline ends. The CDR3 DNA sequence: TGTGCCAGCAGTTTCTGGAGCTTGGATACGCAGTATTTT. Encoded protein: CASSFWSLDTQYF.

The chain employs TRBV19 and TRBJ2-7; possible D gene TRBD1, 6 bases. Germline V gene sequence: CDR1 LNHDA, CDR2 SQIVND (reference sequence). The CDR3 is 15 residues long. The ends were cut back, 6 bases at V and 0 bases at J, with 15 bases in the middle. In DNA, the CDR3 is TGTGCCAGTAGCCGTAGGGGGTTACTCTCCTACGAGCAGTACTTC. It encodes CASSRRGLLSYEQYF.

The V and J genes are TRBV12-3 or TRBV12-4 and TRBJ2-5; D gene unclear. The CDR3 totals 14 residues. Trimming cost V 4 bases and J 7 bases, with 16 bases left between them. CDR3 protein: CASSSRTDLRTQYF. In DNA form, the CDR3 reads TGTGCCAGCAGTTCAAGGACGGACCTCCGGACCCAGTACTTC.

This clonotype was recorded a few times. The CDR3 sequence is CASSEWAVNIQYF. In nucleotides, the CDR3 is TGCGCCAGCAGTGAGTGGGCGGTCAACATTCAGTACTTC. This chain links TRBV10-2 with TRBJ2-4, with unresolved D. The CDR3 totals 13 residues. Trimming pared 1 base from V and 7 bases from J, leaving 8 bases between. Germline V gene data show CDR1 as WSHSY and CDR2 as SAAADI.